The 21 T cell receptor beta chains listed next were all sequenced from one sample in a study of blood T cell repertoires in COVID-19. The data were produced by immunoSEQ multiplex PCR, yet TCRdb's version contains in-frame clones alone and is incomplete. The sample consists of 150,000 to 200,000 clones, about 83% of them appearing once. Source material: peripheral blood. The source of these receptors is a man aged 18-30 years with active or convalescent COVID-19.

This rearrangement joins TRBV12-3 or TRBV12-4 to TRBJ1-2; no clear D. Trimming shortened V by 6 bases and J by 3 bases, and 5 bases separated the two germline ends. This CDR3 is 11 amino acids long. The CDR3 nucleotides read TGTGCCAGCAGCGGGGACTATGGCTACACCTTC. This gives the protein CASSGDYGYTF.

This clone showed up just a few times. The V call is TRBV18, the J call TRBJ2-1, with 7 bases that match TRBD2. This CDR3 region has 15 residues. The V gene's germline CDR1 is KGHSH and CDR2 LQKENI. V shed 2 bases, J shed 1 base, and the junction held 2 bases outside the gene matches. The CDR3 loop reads CASSPSGGSYNEQFF. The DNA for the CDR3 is TGTGCCAGCTCACCATCGGGGGGATCCTACAATGAGCAGTTCTTC.

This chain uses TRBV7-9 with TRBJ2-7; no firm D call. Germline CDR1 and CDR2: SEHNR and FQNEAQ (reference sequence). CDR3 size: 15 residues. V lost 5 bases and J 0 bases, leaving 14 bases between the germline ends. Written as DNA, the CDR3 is TGTGCCAGCAGCCGGCGGTTCGTGGTCTCCTACGAGCAGTACGTC. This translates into CASSRRFVVSYEQYV.

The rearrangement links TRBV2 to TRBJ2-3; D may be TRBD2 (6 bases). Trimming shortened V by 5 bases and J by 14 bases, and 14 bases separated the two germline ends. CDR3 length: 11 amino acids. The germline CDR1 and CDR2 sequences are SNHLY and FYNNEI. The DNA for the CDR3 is TGTGCCAGCAGTCGGGACTCGCCATGGTATTTT. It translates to CASSRDSPWYF.

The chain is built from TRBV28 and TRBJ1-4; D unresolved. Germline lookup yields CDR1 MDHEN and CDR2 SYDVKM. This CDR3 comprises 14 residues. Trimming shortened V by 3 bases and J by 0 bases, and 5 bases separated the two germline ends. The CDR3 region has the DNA TGTGCCAGCAGTTTTAGCTCAACTAATGAAAAACTGTTTTTT. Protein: CASSFSSTNEKLFF.

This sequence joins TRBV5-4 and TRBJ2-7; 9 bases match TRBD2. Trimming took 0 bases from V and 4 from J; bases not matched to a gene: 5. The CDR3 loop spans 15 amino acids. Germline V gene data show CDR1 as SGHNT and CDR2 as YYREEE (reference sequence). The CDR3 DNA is TGTGCCAGCAGCTTGGCGGCGGGAGGGCCTTACGAGCAGTACTTC. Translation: CASSLAAGGPYEQYF.

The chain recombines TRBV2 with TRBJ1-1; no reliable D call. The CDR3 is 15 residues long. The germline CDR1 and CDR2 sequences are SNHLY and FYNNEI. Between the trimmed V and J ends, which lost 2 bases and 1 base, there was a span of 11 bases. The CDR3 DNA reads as TGTGCCAGCAGTGAACGTCAAGCGAGGAACACTGAAGCTTTCTTT. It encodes CASSERQARNTEAFF.

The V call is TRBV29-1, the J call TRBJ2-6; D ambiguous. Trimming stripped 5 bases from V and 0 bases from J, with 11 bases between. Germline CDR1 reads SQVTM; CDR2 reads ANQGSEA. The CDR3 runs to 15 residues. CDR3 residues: CSVSLQISGANVLTF. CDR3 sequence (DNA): TGCAGCGTTTCCCTACAGATCTCTGGGGCCAACGTCCTGACTTTC.

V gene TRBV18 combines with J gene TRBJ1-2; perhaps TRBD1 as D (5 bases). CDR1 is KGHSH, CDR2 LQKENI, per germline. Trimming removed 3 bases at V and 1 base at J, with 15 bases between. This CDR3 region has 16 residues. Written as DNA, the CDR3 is TGTGCCAGCTCACCGCGGGACGGAGCCCTTAACTATGGCTACACCTTC. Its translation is CASSPRDGALNYGYTF.

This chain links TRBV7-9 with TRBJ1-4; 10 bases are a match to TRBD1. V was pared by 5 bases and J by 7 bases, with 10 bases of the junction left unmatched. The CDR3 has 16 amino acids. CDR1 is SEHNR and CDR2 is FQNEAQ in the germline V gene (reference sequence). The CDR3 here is CASSPVTGTGVEKLFF. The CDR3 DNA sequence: TGTGCCAGCAGCCCCGTAACCGGGACAGGGGTTGAAAAACTGTTTTTT.

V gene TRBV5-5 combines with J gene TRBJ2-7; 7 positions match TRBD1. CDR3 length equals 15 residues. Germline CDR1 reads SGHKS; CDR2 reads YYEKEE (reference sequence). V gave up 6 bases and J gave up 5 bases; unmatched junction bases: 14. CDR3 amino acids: CASTSTGKAFDEQYV. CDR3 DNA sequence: TGTGCCAGCACCTCGACAGGGAAGGCCTTTGACGAGCAGTACGTC.

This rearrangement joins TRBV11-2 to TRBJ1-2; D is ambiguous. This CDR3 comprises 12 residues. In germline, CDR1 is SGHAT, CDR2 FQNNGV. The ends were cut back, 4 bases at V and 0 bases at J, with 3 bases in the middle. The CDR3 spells CASSSTNYGYTF. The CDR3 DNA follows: TGTGCCAGCAGCTCCACTAACTATGGCTACACCTTC.

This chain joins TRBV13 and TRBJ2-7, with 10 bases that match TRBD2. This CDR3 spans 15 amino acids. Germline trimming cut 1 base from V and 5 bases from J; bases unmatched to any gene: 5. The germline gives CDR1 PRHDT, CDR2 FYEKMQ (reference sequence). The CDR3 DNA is TGTGCCAGCAGCTTAGCGGTAGCGGGAGGCCACGAGCAGTACTTC. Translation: CASSLAVAGGHEQYF.

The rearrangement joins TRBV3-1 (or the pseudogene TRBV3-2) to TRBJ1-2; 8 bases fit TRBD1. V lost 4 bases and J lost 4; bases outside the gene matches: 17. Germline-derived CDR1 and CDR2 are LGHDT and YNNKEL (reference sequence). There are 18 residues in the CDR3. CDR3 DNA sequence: TGTGCCAGCAGCCTAACCCCCGGGACAGGTTTGCTCGTCTATGGCTACACCTTC. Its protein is CASSLTPGTGLLVYGYTF.

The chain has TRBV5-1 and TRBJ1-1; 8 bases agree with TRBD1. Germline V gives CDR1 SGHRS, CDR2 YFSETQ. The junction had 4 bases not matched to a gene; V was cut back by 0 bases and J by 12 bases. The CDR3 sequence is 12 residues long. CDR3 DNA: TGCGCCAGCAGCTTGGATGGGACAGGCCCTTTCTTT. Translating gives CASSLDGTGPFF.

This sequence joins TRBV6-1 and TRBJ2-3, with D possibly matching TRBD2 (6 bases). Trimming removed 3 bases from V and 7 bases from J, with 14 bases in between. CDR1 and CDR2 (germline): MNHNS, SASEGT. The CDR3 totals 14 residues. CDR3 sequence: CASSEVADSYTQYF. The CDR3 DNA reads TGTGCCAGCAGTGAGGTAGCGGACTCTTATACGCAGTATTTT.

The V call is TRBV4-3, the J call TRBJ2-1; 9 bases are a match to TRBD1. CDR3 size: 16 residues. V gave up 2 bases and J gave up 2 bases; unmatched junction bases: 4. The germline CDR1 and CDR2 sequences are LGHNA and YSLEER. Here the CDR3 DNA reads TGCGCCAGCAGCCAACAGACAGGGGGTACCTACAATGAGCAGTTCTTC. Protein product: CASSQQTGGTYNEQFF.

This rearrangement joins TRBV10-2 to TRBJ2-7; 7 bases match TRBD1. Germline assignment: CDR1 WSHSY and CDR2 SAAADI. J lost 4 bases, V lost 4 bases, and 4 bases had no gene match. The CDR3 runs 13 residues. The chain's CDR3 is CASSVTGPYEQYV. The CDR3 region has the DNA TGCGCCAGCAGTGTGACAGGGCCGTACGAGCAGTACGTC.

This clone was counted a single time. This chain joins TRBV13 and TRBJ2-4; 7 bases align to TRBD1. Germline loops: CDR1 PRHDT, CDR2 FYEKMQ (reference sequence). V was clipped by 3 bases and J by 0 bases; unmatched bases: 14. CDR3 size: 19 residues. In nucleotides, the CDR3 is TGTGCCAGCAGCTTCGCCGGGACAGACAATGAACCAGCCAAAAACATTCAGTACTTC. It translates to CASSFAGTDNEPAKNIQYF.

The CDR3 nucleotides are TGTGCCAGCAGGCCCTTGGGGGCGGGGGACACTGAAGCTTTCTTT. Encoded protein: CASRPLGAGDTEAFF. The chain employs TRBV27 and TRBJ1-1, with a weak D call TRBD1 (6 bases). The germline gives CDR1 MNHEY, CDR2 SMNVEV (reference sequence). Trimming removed 6 bases from V and 3 bases from J, with 17 bases in between. The CDR3 covers 15 residues.

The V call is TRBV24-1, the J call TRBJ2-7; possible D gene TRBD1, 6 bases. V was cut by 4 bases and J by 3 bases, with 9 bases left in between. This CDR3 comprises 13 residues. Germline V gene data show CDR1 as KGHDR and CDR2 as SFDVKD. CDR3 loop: CATSDPTGYEQYF. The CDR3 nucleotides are TGTGCCACCAGTGACCCGACAGGCTACGAGCAGTACTTC.